This T cell receptor beta chain was sequenced in a study of identical twins listed by TCRdb under 2016. For the wider study: The study deep-sequenced TCR alpha and beta repertoires from monozygotic twins, unrelated adults of various ages and cord blood to test whether fetal clonotypes persist. To rule out contamination, the twin experiments were replicated at different times with different library preparation protocols.

This clonotype was seen repeatedly, ten times or more. It lacks a known antigen. Base-call qualities are not available, and no considerably larger clone is one nucleotide away. Overall study results and their limits: In monozygotic twins, recombination models systematically underestimated out-of-frame TCR alpha sharing, but the models matched the sharing seen between unrelated individuals. Because the same donors could not be followed over many years, the conclusions depended on cross-sectional statistical analysis. Compared with coincidental sharing between unrelated individuals, out-of-frame TCR alpha sequences shared between twins showed an excess of sequences with low generation probability. Invariant T cells such as MAIT and iNKT could partly confound zero-insertion analyses, though diverse VJ usage argued against this for most clonotypes. Abundant cord blood beta clonotypes had fewer insertions, young adult naive repertoires showed a similar but weaker trend, and memory repertoires showed no such trend. The excess sharing between twins in beta out-of-frame sequences was weaker because fewer shared sequences reduced the signal-to-noise ratio.

Libraries were made using 5' RACE. Reads for this sample came from an Illumina HiSeq 2000. A universal primer binding site was introduced by template switching, and a unique molecular identifier was present in the final cDNA, enabling accurate counting of TCR cDNA molecules. First-strand cDNA for TCR alpha and beta chains was synthesized from specific primers in the conserved constant-segment region. To control for contamination, each cDNA library was double barcoded with a SMART-Mk sample barcode plus Illumina barcodes. TruSeq adapter sequences, together with Illumina sample barcodes, were added in two successive PCR steps. TCR alpha and beta cDNA libraries were sequenced on the Illumina HiSeq platform with custom primers. Concerning the study's data processing: Raw reads were processed with MiGEC to extract unique molecular identifiers, and MiXCR was used to determine CDR3 positions. For each individual, recombination models were inferred using an EM algorithm with the repgenHMM and IGoR tools. Shared clonotypes were analyzed with the tcR package in R, and sharing was normalized by the product of cloneset sizes. Out-of-frame nonproductive sequences were analyzed to study raw recombination free of thymic and clonal selection effects. TCRdb handled the public reads itself, with Q25 trimming in fastp and clone calling in MiXCR, and kept productive beta chains. Rows merge per CDR3 protein into single entries with the most common DNA and genes. The V and J calls and clone size come from TCRdb's table, not from the authors' own analysis. Within this sample are roughly 1.6 million distinct CDR3 sequences, with about 30% of them counted one time only. About 0.27% of the sample is held by the ten biggest clonotypes.

V is cut back by 4 bases and J by 7 bases, with 6 bases in the junction unmatched. The CDR1 and CDR2 encoded by the germline V gene are SQVTM and ANQGSEA. Measured from the cysteine to the phenylalanine, the CDR3 is 13 residues long. Of the read, only the CDR3 DNA is kept; its 39 bases are in frame from base 1. Every donor in the study was a healthy Caucasian. This sequence uses TRBV29-1 and TRBJ2-4; 8 nucleotides in the junction match TRBD2. This receptor was obtained from a newborn girl in good health. Material: cord blood. The DNA sequence reads TGCAGCGTTGTTTACCCGGGGGGGAACATTCAGTACTTC. Protein translation: CSVVYPGGNIQYF.